Listed below are T cell receptor beta chains from one sample, sequenced in a study of metastatic and nonmetastatic thyroid tumors. TCRdb recomputed clones from the PCR reads via MiXCR. Found here are under 30,000 clones, more than 20% of them singletons; the top ten hold approximately 2.4%. The sample consisted of blood. Source of these receptors: a female donor with papillary thyroid cancer or a benign thyroid nodule (not recorded which). Some clones in this sample may be carry-over from other donors' samples. The CDR3 runs from the conserved cysteine through the conserved F or W. The order of the fields is CDR3 length, D gene, J gene, clone size, V gene, CDR3 DNA, CDR3 protein. D genes are given only for firm matches. Clone sizes are given selectively: once, few, many, or a class where the clone is expanded.

14	.	TRBJ1-4	many	TRBV6-1	TGTGCCAGCAGGGTGGGGGGACGGAATGAAAAACTGTTTTTT	CASRVGGRNEKLFF
14	TRBD1	TRBJ1-6	many	TRBV28	TGTGCCAGCAGTTGGACAGGCCGTAATTCACCCCTCCACTTT	CASSWTGRNSPLHF
15	TRBD1	TRBJ2-2	many	TRBV7-9	TGTGCCAGCAGCCACGGACAGGATTGGGCCGGGGAGCTGTTTTTT	CASSHGQDWAGELFF
16	.	TRBJ2-7	medium-sized	TRBV27	TGTGCCAGCAGTTTAGAACGTCCGGAGGGCTCCTACGAGCAGTACTTC	CASSLERPEGSYEQYF
14	TRBD1	TRBJ2-5	many	TRBV14	TGTGCCAGCAGCCAAAACAGGGGATGGGAGACCCAGTACTTC	CASSQNRGWETQYF
18	.	TRBJ1-2	many	TRBV6-4	TGTGCCAGCATTGAAGGACCGTATGGGCAGCTTAATAACTATGGCTACACCTTC	CASIEGPYGQLNNYGYTF
14	.	TRBJ2-7	.	TRBV18	TGTGCCAGCTCACCAGGGAGGGGGCAGAGCGAGCAGTACTTC	CASSPGRGQSEQYF
16	TRBD2	TRBJ2-3	many	TRBV7-2	TGTGCCAGCAGCAGGGGACTAGCGGGAAACACAGATACGCAGTATTTT	CASSRGLAGNTDTQYF
14	TRBD2	TRBJ2-1	many	TRBV6-1	TGTACCAGCACCCCGGGACTAGCGGACAATGAGCAGTTCTTC	CTSTPGLADNEQFF
16	.	TRBJ1-4	many	TRBV5-1	TGCGCCAGCAGTCCATATACGGGAGGAGTTGGGGAAAAACTGTTTTTT	CASSPYTGGVGEKLFF
14	.	TRBJ2-1	few	TRBV12-3/TRBV12-4	TGTGCCAGCCGATTGGGGCTTGGGTGGAATGAGCAGTTCTTC	CASRLGLGWNEQFF
16	.	TRBJ2-3	few	TRBV6-1	TGTGCCAGCAGGGGAGGACCCTCTGCTAGCACAGATACGCAGTATTTT	CASRGGPSASTDTQYF
14	.	TRBJ2-3	many	TRBV11-2	TGTGCCAGCAGCTTAACGGGATTGACAGATACGCAGTATTTT	CASSLTGLTDTQYF
17	.	TRBJ2-3	many	TRBV9	TGTGCCAGCACCCCCGTGGGGTTCCTAACCCCCACAGATACGCAGTATTTT	CASTPVGFLTPTDTQYF
18	.	TRBJ2-3	.	TRBV6-6	TGTGCCAGCAGTTACGTTGTTCCGACGGGAGCGATCACAGATACGCAGTATTTT	CASSYVVPTGAITDTQYF
16	TRBD1	TRBJ1-6	.	TRBV20-1	TGCAGTGCCAAGGGCCAGGGGGCTTCCTATAATTCACCCCTCCACTTT	CSAKGQGASYNSPLHF
15	.	TRBJ2-1	many	TRBV9	TGTGCCAGCAGTATTGGGATTAGCGTCAACAGTGAGCAGTTCTTC	CASSIGISVNSEQFF
15	.	TRBJ2-2	many	TRBV3-1	TGTGCCAGCAGCCAAACCCCGACGAACACCGGGGAGCTGTTTTTT	CASSQTPTNTGELFF
15	TRBD2	TRBJ2-7	many	TRBV7-9	TGTGCCAGCAGCCTGGGACTAGCGGGAGTATTCGAGCAGTACTTC	CASSLGLAGVFEQYF
13	.	TRBJ1-2	few	TRBV2	TGTGCCAGCAGTTCTTTAGACTACTATGGCTACACCTTC	CASSSLDYYGYTF
17	.	TRBJ2-2	many	TRBV7-7	TGTGCTAGCAGCTTAGAACACGCGGGTGCGAACACCGGGGAGCTGTTTTTT	CASSLEHAGANTGELFF
15	.	TRBJ2-2	.	TRBV27	TGTGCCAGTAGTTTAGGGGCAGGGGCCACCGGGGAGCTGTTCTTT	CASSLGAGATGELFF
13	TRBD2	TRBJ2-7	medium-sized	TRBV2	TGTGCCAGCACGCGGGAGCGGGGCGACGAGCAGTACTTC	CASTRERGDEQYF
16	.	TRBJ2-1	.	TRBV2	TGTGCCAACAGTGAAGTAGGGAGTATCTCCTACAATGAGCAGTTCTTC	CANSEVGSISYNEQFF
13	.	TRBJ2-1	many	TRBV6-1	TGTGCCAGCAGCTCCGATCACTACAATGAGCAGTTCTTC	CASSSDHYNEQFF
14	.	TRBJ2-1	many	TRBV18	TGTGCCAGCTCACCCGAGTTAGATTACAATGAGCAGTTCTTC	CASSPELDYNEQFF
11	.	TRBJ1-4	.	TRBV6-1	TGTGCAAGGGGCAGGGCATCAAAACTGTTTTTT	CARGRASKLFF
13	.	TRBJ1-3	many	TRBV18	TGTGCCAGCTCAGACAGCTCTGGAAACACCATATATTTT	CASSDSSGNTIYF
18	.	TRBJ1-5	.	TRBV10-3	TGTGCCATCAGGGACCCCTCCCTGAGACCGGCACAGAATCAGCCCCAGGATTTT	CAIRDPSLRPAQNQPQDF
12	.	TRBJ2-7	once	TRBV6-1	TGTGCCACCTGGCACAGTCCTAAGGCCCCTTTTTTC	CATWHSPKAPFF
13	.	TRBJ2-7	medium-sized	TRBV20-1	TGCAGTGCTAGAGGGCACGTGGACTACGAGCAGTACTTC	CSARGHVDYEQYF
16	TRBD1	TRBJ2-5	many	TRBV24-1	TGTGCCACCAGTGATTCCCCTCAGGGGGCGCAAGAGACCCAGTACTTC	CATSDSPQGAQETQYF
12	.	TRBJ2-1	many	TRBV6-1	TGTGCCAGCATCGACGAGGTTGTTGAGCAGTTCTTC	CASIDEVVEQFF
16	.	TRBJ2-3	many	TRBV27	TGTGCCAGCAGTTTACAGGGGTTAGCTGGTACAGATACGCAGTATTTT	CASSLQGLAGTDTQYF
17	.	TRBJ2-7	.	TRBV4-2	TGTGCCATCAGCAACGACTTAGCGGCGCCCCTTCCCTACGAGCAGTACTTC	CAISNDLAAPLPYEQYF
15	TRBD2	TRBJ2-7	.	TRBV11-2	TGTGCCAGCAGCCGGATAGCGGGAGGAACCTACGAGCAGTACTTC	CASSRIAGGTYEQYF
15	.	TRBJ2-1	many	TRBV3-1	TGTGCCAGCAGCCCTTGGGTCGAGGGCTACAATGAGCAGTTCTTC	CASSPWVEGYNEQFF
17	TRBD1	TRBJ1-5	many	TRBV4-2	TGTGCCAGCAGCGCCGGGACAGGGCGTTATAGCAATCAGCCCCAGCATTTT	CASSAGTGRYSNQPQHF
12	TRBD1	TRBJ1-2	medium-sized	TRBV4-2	TGTGCCAGCGGACAGGGTGACTATGGCTACACCTTC	CASGQGDYGYTF
16	.	TRBJ2-1	.	TRBV5-1	TGCGCCAGCAGCCTTTCTGCGAGGTACGGGGGAGATGAGCAGTTCTTC	CASSLSARYGGDEQFF
16	TRBD1	TRBJ2-7	many	TRBV5-5	TGTGCTAGCAGCTTGGGTTACGGACAGGGACGGGGGGAGCAGTACTTC	CASSLGYGQGRGEQYF
14	.	TRBJ1-6	.	TRBV27	TGTGCCAGCAGTCCCGGGACAACTAATTCACACCTCCACTTT	CASSPGTTNSHLHF
14	TRBD1	TRBJ1-1	many	TRBV20-1	TGCAGTGCTGGAAAGACGGGACAGGGCCCTGAAGCTTTCTTT	CSAGKTGQGPEAFF
19	TRBD1	TRBJ1-5	many	TRBV4-1	TGCGCCAGCAGCCAAAAAGAGGGGAAGGACAGGGGTTTTCGACAGCCCCAGCATTTT	CASSQKEGKDRGFRQPQHF
19	TRBD2	TRBJ2-3	many	TRBV19	TGTGCCAGTAGTATAATTTGGACTAGCGGGGCCCCAGAAAAAGATACGCAGTATTTT	CASSIIWTSGAPEKDTQYF
12	.	TRBJ1-2	many	TRBV28	TGTGCCAGCACCTCGGGAGGGTATGGCTACACCTTC	CASTSGGYGYTF
14	.	TRBJ2-3	many	TRBV18	TGTGCCAGCTCACGGGGGTCTTCCACAGATACGCAGTATTTT	CASSRGSSTDTQYF
13	TRBD1	TRBJ1-1	.	TRBV20-1	TGCAGTGCTAGGGGACAGGGCGAAACTGAAGCTTTCTTT	CSARGQGETEAFF
19	.	TRBJ1-4	many	TRBV5-1	TGCGCCAGCAGCTTGGAGGGTCGTGCGGGGCGAGGACCTAATGAAAAACTGTTTTTT	CASSLEGRAGRGPNEKLFF